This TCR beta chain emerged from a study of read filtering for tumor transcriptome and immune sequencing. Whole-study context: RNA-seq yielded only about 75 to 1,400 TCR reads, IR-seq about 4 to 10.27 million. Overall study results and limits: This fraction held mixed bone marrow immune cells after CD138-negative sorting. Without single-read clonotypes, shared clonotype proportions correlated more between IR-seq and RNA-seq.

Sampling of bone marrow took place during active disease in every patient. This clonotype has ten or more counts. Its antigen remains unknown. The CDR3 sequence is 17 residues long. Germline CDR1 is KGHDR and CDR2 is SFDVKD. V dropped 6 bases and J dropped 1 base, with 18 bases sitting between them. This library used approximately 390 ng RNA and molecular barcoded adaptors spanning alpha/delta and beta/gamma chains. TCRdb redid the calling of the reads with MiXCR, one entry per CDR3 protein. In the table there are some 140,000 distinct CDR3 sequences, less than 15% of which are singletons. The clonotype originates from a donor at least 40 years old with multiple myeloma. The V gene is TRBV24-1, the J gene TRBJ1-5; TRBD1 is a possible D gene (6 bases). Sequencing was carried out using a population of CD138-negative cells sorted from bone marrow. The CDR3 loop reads CATSPGVGHKSNQPQHF. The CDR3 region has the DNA TGTGCCACCAGTCCCGGGGTGGGACACAAGAGCAATCAGCCCCAGCATTTT.